This T cell receptor (beta chain) was documented in a study of blood T cells in healthy people across ages. Notes on the study in general: Measured against age, TCR beta diversity per million T cells decreased in a roughly linear manner.

CDR3 size: 11 residues. V shed 1 base and J shed 10 bases, with 5 bases lying between them. Germline lookup yields CDR1 LGHDT and CDR2 YNNKEL (reference sequence). Through a sample-barcoded 5' primer and a J-beta primer mix, a second PCR was run for about 6 to 11 cycles. TCRdb re-derived calls from the 5' RACE reads in MiXCR, one entry per CDR3 protein. This repertoire shows approximately 800,000 distinct CDR3 sequences, 20% to 25% found once; its top ten account for approximately 3.7%. Turning to this clonotype: Its antigen is unidentified.

These sequences were also reported in another study, on T cells of mothers and their children. In that study: Mothers yielded over 9 million CDR3 reads, children some 3 million each.

The rearrangement uses TRBV3-1 and TRBJ2-1, with D hard to call. Sequenced material: blood. This clonotype originated in a boy younger than 18 in good health. The CDR3 protein is CASSQGREQFF. DNA of the CDR3: TGTGCCAGCAGCCAAGGGCGGGAGCAGTTCTTC.